This T cell receptor (beta chain) was obtained from a study of blood T cell repertoires in COVID-19. Study-level background: COVID-19 samples from acute and convalescent phases originated in the United States, Italy and Spain.

CDR3 length: 16 residues. Germline V lookup: CDR1 SNHLY, CDR2 FYNNEI. With 6 bases clipped from V and 0 bases from J, the junction kept 6 bases outside the gene matches. TCRdb's table, derived via immunoSEQ multiplex PCR, lists solely in-frame clones and lacks some. The sample consists of fewer than 200,000 clones, roughly four fifths of them appearing once. Sequencing used PBMCs or T cells enriched from blood (not recorded which). The sequence came from a man in his forties or fifties who had recovered from COVID-19. The chain combines TRBV2 with TRBJ2-3; 10 positions match TRBD1. The CDR3 reads CASRDRGHTSTDTQYF. Here the CDR3 DNA reads TGTGCCAGCAGAGACAGGGGGCATACTAGCACAGATACGCAGTATTTT.